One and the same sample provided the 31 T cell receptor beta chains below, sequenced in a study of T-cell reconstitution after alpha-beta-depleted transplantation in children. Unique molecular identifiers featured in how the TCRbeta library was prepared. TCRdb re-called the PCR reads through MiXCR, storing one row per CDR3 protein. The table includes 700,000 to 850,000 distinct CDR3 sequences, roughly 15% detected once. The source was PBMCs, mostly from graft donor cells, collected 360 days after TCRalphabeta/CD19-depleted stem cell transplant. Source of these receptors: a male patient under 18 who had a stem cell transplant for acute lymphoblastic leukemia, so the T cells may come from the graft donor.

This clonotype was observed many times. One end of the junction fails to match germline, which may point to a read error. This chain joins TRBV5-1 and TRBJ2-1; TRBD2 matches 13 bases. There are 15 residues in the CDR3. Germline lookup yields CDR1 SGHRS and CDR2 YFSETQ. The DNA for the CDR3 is TGTGCCAGCAGTCAACTAGCGGGAGGGCCCAATGAGCAGTTCTTC. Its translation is CASSQLAGGPNEQFF.

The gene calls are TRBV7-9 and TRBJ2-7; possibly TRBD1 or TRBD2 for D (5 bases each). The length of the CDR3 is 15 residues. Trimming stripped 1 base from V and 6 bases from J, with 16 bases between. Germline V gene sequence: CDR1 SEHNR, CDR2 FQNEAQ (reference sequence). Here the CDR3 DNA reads TGTGCCAGCAGCTTAGACGGGGCCCCGGCTCTCGAGCAGTACTTC. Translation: CASSLDGAPALEQYF.

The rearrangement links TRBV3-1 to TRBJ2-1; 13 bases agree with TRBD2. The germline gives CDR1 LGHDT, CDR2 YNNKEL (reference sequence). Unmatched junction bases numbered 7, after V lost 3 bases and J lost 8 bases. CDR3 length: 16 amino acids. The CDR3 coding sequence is TGTGCCAGCAGCCATACTTCACTAGCGGGAGGGCATGAGCAGTTCTTC. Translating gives CASSHTSLAGGHEQFF.

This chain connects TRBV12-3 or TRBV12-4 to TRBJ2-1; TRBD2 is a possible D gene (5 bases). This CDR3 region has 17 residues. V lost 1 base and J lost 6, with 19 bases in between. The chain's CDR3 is CASSLGVREWSCNEQFF. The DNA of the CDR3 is TGTGCCAGCAGTTTAGGTGTCCGGGAATGGTCGTGCAATGAGCAGTTCTTC.

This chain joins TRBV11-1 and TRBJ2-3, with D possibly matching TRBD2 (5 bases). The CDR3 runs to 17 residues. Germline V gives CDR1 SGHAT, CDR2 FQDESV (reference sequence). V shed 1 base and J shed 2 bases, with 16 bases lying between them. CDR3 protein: CASSLERFGLVTDTQYF. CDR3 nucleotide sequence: TGTGCCAGCAGCTTAGAACGTTTCGGACTCGTCACAGATACGCAGTATTTT.

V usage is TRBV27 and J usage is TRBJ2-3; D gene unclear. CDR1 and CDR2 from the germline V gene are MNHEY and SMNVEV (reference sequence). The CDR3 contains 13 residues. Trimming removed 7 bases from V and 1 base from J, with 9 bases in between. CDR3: CASKLRRTDTQYF. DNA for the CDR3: TGTGCCAGCAAGCTTCGGCGCACAGATACGCAGTATTTT.

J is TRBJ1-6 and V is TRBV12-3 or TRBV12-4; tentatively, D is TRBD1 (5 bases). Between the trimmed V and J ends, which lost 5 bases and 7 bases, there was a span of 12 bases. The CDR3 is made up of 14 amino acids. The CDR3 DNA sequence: TGTGCCAGCAGTCTCGGGGCTCGGAATTCACCCCTCCACTTT. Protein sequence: CASSLGARNSPLHF.

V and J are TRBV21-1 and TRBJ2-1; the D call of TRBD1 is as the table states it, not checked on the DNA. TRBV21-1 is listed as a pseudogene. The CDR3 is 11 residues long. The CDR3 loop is CASSNGQGQFF. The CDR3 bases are TGTGCCAGCAGCAACGGACAGGGGCAGTTCTTC.

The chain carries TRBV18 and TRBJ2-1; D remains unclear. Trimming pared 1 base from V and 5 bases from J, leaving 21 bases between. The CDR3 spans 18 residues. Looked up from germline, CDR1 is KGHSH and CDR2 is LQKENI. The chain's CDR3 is CASSPQTLRVVSHNEQFF. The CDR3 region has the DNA TGTGCCAGCTCACCACAGACCTTACGGGTGGTATCCCACAATGAGCAGTTCTTC.

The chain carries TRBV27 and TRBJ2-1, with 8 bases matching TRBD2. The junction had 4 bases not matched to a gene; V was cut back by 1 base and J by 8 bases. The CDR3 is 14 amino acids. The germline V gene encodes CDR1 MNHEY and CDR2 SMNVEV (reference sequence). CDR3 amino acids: CASSLYSGSYEQFF. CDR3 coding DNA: TGTGCCAGCAGTTTATACAGCGGGAGCTATGAGCAGTTCTTC.

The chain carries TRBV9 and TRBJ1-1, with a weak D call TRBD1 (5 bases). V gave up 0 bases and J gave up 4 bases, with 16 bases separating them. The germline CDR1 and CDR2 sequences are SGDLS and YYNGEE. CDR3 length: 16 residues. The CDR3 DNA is TGTGCCAGCAGCGTAGGGAGGGATGGGGGAGTCACTGAAGCTTTCTTT. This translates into CASSVGRDGGVTEAFF.

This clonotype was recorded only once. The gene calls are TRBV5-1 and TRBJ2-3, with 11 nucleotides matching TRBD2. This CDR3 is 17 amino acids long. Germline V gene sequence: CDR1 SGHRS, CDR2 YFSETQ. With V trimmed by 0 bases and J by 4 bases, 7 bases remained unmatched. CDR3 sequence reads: CASSLGLLAGVSDTQYF. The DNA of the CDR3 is TGCGCCAGCAGCTTGGGGTTACTAGCGGGAGTGTCAGATACGCAGTATTTT.

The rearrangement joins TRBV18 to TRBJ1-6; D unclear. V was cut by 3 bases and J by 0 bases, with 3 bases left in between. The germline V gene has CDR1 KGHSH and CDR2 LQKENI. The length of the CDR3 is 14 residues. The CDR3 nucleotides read TGTGCCAGCTCACCGCGCTCCTATAATTCACCCCTCCACTTT. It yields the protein CASSPRSYNSPLHF.

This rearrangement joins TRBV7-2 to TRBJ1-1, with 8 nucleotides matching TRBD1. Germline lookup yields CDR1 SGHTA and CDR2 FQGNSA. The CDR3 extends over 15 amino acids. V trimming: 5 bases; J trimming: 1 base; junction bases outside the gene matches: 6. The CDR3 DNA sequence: TGTGCCAGCAGCCGCCGGACAGGGTGGAACACTGAAGCTTTCTTT. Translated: CASSRRTGWNTEAFF. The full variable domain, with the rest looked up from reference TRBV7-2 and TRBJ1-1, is GAGVSQSPSNKVTEKGKDVELRCDPISGHTALYWYRQSLGQGLEFLIYFQGNSAPDKSGLPSDRFSAERTGGSVSTLTIQRTQQEDSAVYLCASSRRTGWNTEAFFGQGTRLTVV.

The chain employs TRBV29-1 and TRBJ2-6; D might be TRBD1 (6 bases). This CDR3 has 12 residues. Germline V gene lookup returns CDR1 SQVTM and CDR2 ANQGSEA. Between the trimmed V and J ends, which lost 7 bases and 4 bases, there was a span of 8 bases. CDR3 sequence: CSATGGANVLTF. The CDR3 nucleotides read TGCAGCGCTACAGGGGGGGCCAACGTCCTGACTTTC.

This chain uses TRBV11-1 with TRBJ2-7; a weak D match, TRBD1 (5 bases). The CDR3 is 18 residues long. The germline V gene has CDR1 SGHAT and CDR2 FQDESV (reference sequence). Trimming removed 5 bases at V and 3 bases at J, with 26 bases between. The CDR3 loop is CASSPGRSRVDTRYEQYF. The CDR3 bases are TGTGCCAGCAGCCCGGGCCGGTCTCGGGTGGACACGCGCTACGAGCAGTACTTC.

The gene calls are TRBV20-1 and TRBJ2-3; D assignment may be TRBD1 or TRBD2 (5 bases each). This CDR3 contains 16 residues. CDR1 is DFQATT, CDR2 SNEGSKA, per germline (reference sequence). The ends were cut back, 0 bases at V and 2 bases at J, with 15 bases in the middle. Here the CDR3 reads CSAREPSGDLTDTQYF. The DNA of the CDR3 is TGCAGTGCTAGAGAACCCTCTGGGGACCTCACAGATACGCAGTATTTT.

This CDR3 is CASSQHGLSTDTQYF. The CDR3 coding sequence is TGCGCCAGCAGCCAACACGGACTATCCACAGATACGCAGTATTTT. This chain uses TRBV4-1 with TRBJ2-3, with TRBD2 as a possible D gene (6 bases). This CDR3 comprises 15 residues. The V gene lost 2 bases and the J gene lost 2 bases, with 11 bases spanning the gap. Germline V gene lookup returns CDR1 MGHRA and CDR2 YSYEKL.

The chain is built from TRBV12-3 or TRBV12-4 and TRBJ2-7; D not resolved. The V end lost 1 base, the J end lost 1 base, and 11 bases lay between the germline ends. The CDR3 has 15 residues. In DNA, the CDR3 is TGTGCCAGCAGTTTAGATCCGAGACGGTCCTACGAGCAGTACTTC. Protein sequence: CASSLDPRRSYEQYF.

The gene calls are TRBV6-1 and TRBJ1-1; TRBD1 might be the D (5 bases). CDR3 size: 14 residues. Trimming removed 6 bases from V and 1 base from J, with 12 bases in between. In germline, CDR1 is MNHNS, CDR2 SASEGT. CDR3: CASRVAGQNTEAFF. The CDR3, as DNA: TGTGCCAGCAGAGTCGCGGGGCAGAACACTGAAGCTTTCTTT.

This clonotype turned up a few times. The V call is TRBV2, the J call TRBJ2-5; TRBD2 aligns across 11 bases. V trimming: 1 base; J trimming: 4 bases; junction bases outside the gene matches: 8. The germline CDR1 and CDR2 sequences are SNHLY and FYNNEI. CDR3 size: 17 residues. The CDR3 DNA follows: TGTGCCAGCAGTGAAGTACTAGCGGGAGTAAAGGGAGAGACCCAGTACTTC. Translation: CASSEVLAGVKGETQYF.

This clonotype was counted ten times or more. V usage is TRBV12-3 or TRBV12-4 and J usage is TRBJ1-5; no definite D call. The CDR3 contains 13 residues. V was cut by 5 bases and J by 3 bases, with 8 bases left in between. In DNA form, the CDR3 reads TGTGCCAGCAGTCACAGTCCCAATCAGCCCCAGCATTTT. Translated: CASSHSPNQPQHF.

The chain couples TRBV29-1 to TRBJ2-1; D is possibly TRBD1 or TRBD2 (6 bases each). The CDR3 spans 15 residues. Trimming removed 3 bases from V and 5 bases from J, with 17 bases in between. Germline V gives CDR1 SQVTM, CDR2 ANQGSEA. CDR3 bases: TGCAGCGTTGAGGGGGGACACCCCGGGGACAATGAGCAGTTCTTC. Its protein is CSVEGGHPGDNEQFF.

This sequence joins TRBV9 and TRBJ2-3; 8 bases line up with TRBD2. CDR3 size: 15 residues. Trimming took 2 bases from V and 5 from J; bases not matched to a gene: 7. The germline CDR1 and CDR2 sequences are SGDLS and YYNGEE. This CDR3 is CASSVRTGGLDTQYF. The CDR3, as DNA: TGTGCCAGCAGCGTGAGGACGGGAGGGCTAGATACGCAGTATTTT.

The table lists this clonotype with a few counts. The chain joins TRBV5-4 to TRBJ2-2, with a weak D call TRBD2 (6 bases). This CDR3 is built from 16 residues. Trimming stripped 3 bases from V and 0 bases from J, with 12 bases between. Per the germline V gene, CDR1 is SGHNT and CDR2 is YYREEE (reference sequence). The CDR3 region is CASSYFPGANTGELFF. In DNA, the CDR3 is TGTGCCAGCAGCTACTTTCCGGGGGCGAACACCGGGGAGCTGTTTTTT.

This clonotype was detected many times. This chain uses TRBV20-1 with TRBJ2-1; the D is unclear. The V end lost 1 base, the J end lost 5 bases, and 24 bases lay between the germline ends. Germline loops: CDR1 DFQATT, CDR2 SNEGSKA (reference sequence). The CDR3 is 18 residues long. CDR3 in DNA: TGCAGTGCTAGAGGATGGGCGGATACCCAGCCTTTCGACAATGAGCAGTTCTTC. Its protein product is CSARGWADTQPFDNEQFF.

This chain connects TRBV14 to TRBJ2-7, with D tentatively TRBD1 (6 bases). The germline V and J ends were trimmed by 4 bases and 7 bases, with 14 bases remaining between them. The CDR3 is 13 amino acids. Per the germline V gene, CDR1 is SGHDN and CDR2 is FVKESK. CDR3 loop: CASSLGAPWEQYF. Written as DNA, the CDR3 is TGTGCCAGCAGCCTGGGGGCGCCTTGGGAGCAGTACTTC. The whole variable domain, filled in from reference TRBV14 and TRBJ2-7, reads EAGVTQFPSHSVIEKGQTVTLRCDPISGHDNLYWYRRVMGKEIKFLLHFVKESKQDESGMPNNRFLAERTGGTYSTLKVQPAELEDSGVYFCASSLGAPWEQYFGPGTRLTVT.

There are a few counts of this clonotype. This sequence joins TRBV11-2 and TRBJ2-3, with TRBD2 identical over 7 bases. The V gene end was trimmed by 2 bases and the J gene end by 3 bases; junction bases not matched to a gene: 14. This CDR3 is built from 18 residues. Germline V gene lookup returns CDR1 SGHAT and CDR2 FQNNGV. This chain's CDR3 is CASSLREGGLGLTDTQYF. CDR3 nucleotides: TGTGCCAGCAGCTTAAGAGAGGGTGGACTAGGCCTTACAGATACGCAGTATTTT.

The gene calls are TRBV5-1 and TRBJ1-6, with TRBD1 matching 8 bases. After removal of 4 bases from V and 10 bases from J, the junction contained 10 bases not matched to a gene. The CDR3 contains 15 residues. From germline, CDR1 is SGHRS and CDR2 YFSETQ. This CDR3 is CASSRIDRGGSPLHF. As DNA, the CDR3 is TGCGCCAGCAGCCGTATCGACAGGGGTGGCTCACCCCTCCACTTT.

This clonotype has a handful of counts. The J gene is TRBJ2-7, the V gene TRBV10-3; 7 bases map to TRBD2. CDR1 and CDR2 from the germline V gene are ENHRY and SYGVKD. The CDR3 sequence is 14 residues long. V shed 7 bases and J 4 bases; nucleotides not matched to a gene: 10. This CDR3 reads CAIMRRQGGYEQYF. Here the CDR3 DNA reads TGTGCCATCATGAGGAGGCAGGGAGGGTACGAGCAGTACTTC.

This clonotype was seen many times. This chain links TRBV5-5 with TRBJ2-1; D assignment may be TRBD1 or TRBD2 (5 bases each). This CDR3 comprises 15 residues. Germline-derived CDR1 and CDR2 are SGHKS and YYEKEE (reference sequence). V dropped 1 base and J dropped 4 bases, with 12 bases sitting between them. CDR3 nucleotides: TGTGCCAGCAGCTTGTGGGACGGGCCATACAATGAGCAGTTCTTC. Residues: CASSLWDGPYNEQFF. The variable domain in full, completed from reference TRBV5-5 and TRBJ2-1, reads DAGVTQSPTHLIKTRGQQVTLRCSPISGHKSVSWYQQVLGQGPQFIFQYYEKEERGRGNFPDRFSARQFPNYSSELNVNALLLGDSALYLCASSLWDGPYNEQFFGPGTRLTVL.